Listed below are T cell receptor beta chains from one sample, sequenced in a study of sequential checkpoint blockade in melanoma. The assay was immunoSEQ multiplex PCR, and TCRdb's table has in-frame clones only and misses some. The table has about 2,900 clones, approximately 23% seen once. Sequenced material: tumor tissue (inferred from file names), taken from a patient given nivolumab and ipilimumab in sequence. The receptors here all came from a human donor with melanoma. Both conserved end residues are trimmed from each CDR3.

J gene: TRBJ1-5
V gene: TRBV6-8
CDR3 protein: ASAWECSNQPQH

J gene: TRBJ1-1
V gene: TRBV5-1
CDR3 protein: ASSLATGPNTEAF

J gene: TRBJ1-3
V gene: TRBV9
CDR3 protein: ASSFPRGGTGNTIY

J gene: TRBJ1-1
V gene: TRBV6-8
CDR3 protein: ASSESTENTEAF

J gene: TRBJ1-4
V gene: TRBV6-8
CDR3 protein: ASSRTISGEKLF

J gene: TRBJ1-6
V gene: TRBV6-8
CDR3 protein: ASSYRAYNSPLH

J gene: TRBJ2-7
V gene: TRBV9
CDR3 protein: ASSVDDGSPFSYEQY

J gene: TRBJ2-5
V gene: TRBV12-5
CDR3 protein: ASGPPGLAGAN

J gene: TRBJ1-3
V gene: TRBV19
CDR3 protein: ASNPGWHASTIY

J gene: TRBJ1-3
V gene: TRBV5-1
CDR3 protein: ASSSGDLSSGNTIY

J gene: TRBJ1-5
V gene: TRBV6-8
CDR3 protein: ASRDTNQPQH

J gene: TRBJ2-3
V gene: TRBV9
CDR3 protein: ASSVSGASDTQY

J gene: TRBJ2-2
V gene: TRBV6-8
CDR3 protein: ASSYSRWLVTGELF

J gene: TRBJ2-1
V gene: TRBV30
CDR3 protein: AYLRQGSYNEQF

J gene: TRBJ1-2
V gene: TRBV11-3
CDR3 protein: ASSSSPRGGAGGYT

J gene: TRBJ1-1
V gene: TRBV9
CDR3 protein: ASSEWDRGSPEAF

J gene: TRBJ1-1
V gene: TRBV19
CDR3 protein: ASRMPGLGTEAF

J gene: TRBJ2-3
V gene: TRBV6-8
CDR3 protein: ASSYRSTDTQY

J gene: TRBJ1-5
V gene: TRBV30
CDR3 protein: AWGQGLNQPQH

J gene: TRBJ2-7
V gene: TRBV30
CDR3 protein: AWTRDSYYEQY

J gene: TRBJ1-4
V gene: TRBV6-8
CDR3 protein: ASSGARQGKSTNEKLF